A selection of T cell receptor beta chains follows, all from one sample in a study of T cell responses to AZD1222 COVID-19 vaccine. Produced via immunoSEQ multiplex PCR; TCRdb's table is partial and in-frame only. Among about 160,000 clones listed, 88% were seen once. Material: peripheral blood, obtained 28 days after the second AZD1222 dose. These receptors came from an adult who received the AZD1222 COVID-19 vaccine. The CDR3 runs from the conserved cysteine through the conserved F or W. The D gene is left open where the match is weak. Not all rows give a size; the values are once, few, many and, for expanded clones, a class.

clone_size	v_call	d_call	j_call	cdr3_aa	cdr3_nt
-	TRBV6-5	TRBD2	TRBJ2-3	CASNLAGVTDTQYF	TGTGCCAGCAACTTAGCGGGGGTCACAGATACGCAGTATTTT
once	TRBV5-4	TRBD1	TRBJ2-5	CASRQGAQETQYF	TGTGCCAGCAGGCAGGGGGCCCAAGAGACCCAGTACTTC
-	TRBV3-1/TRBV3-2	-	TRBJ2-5	CASSQDRGETQYF	TGTGCCAGCAGCCAAGATCGGGGTGAGACCCAGTACTTC
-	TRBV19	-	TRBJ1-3	CATLGRGEVSGNTIYF	TGTGCCACTCTTGGGAGGGGAGAAGTCTCTGGAAACACCATATATTTT
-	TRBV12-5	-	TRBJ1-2	CASGSGGIADYGYTF	TGTGCTAGTGGTTCGGGCGGAATAGCAGACTATGGCTACACCTTC
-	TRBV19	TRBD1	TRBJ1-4	CASHRRGQGNEKLFF	TGTGCCAGCCACCGGAGGGGACAGGGAAATGAAAAACTGTTTTTT
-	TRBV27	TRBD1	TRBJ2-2	CASRGQGRAGELFF	TGTGCCAGCAGGGGACAGGGGAGAGCCGGGGAGCTGTTTTTT
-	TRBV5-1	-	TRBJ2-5	CASSLSGPPVLQETQYF	TGCGCCAGCAGCTTGAGCGGGCCCCCAGTACTGCAAGAGACCCAGTACTTC
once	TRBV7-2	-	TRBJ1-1	CASSLGGRAKAFF	TGTGCCAGCAGCTTAGGTGGCAGGGCCAAAGCTTTCTTT
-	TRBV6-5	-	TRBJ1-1	CAAQNSPEAFF	TGTGCCGCTCAGAACAGCCCTGAAGCTTTCTTT
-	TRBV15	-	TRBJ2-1	CATSRDRGSSYNEQFF	TGTGCCACCAGCAGAGATAGGGGGAGCTCCTACAATGAGCAGTTCTTC
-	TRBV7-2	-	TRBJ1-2	CASSLEAGRLYGYTF	TGTGCCAGCAGCTTAGAAGCAGGACGCCTCTATGGCTACACCTTC
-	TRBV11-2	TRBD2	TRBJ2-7	CASSAIGSSGYEQYF	TGTGCCAGCAGCGCAATAGGTTCTAGCGGCTACGAGCAGTACTTC
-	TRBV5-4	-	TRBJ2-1	CASSLGGAASYNEQFF	TGTGCCAGCAGCTTGGGGGGGGCAGCGTCCTACAATGAGCAGTTCTTC
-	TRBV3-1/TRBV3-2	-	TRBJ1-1	CASSLREAEAFF	TGTGCCAGCAGCCTCAGGGAAGCTGAAGCTTTCTTT
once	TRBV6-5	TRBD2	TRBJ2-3	CASYRGVTDTQYF	TGTGCCAGCTATCGGGGGGTCACAGATACGCAGTATTTT
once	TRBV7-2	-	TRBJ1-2	CASSIKDPSFYGYTF	TGTGCCAGCAGCATTAAGGACCCGAGTTTCTATGGCTACACCTTC
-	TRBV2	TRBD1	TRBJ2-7	CASIQGDAYEQYF	TGTGCCAGCATACAGGGGGATGCCTACGAGCAGTACTTC
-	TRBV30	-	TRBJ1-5	CAWSVGNNQPQHF	TGTGCCTGGAGTGTCGGGAACAATCAGCCCCAGCATTTT
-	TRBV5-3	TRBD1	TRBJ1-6	CARSLGQGLLHSPLHF	TGTGCCAGAAGCTTGGGACAGGGGCTATTGCACTCACCCCTCCACTTT
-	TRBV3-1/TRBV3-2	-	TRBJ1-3	CASSLGGVAGNTIYF	TGTGCCAGCAGCCTAGGGGGGGTCGCTGGAAACACCATATATTTT
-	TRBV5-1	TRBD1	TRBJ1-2	CASSLGGQSYGYTF	TGCGCCAGCAGCTTGGGGGGACAGAGCTATGGCTACACCTTC
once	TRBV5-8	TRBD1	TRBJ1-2	CASSDLRQGGYGYTF	TGTGCCAGCAGCGATCTTCGACAGGGGGGCTATGGCTACACCTTC
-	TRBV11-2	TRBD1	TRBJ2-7	CASSTRSAGTEDYEQYF	TGTGCCAGCAGCACCCGATCCGCCGGGACAGAAGACTACGAGCAGTACTTC
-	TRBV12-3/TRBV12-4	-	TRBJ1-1	CASSFPGGTEAFF	TGTGCCAGCAGTTTTCCCGGTGGAACTGAAGCTTTCTTT
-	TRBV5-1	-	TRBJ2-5	CASSLAGGNQETQYF	TGCGCCAGCAGCTTGGCCGGAGGCAACCAAGAGACCCAGTACTTC
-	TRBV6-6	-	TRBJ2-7	CASSYGTRYEQYF	TGTGCCAGCAGTTACGGGACACGCTACGAGCAGTACTTC
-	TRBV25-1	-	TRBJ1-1	CASTLHGGSEAFF	TGTGCCAGCACCCTTCACGGGGGATCTGAAGCTTTCTTT
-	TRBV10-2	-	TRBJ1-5	CASSGAGTGSQPQHF	TGCGCCAGCAGTGGGGCAGGAACAGGGTCGCAGCCCCAGCATTTT
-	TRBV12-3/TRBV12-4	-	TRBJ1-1	CASSRGWDTEAFF	TGTGCCAGCAGTAGGGGGTGGGACACTGAAGCTTTCTTT
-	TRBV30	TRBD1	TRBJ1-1	CAWGAGTGGADTEAFF	TGTGCCTGGGGGGCCGGGACAGGGGGCGCGGACACTGAAGCTTTCTTT
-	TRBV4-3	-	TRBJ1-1	CASSQPGRTEAFF	TGCGCCAGCAGCCAACCAGGGAGAACTGAAGCTTTCTTT
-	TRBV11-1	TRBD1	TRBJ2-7	CASSGDRAEQYF	TGTGCCAGCAGCGGGGACAGGGCCGAGCAGTACTTC
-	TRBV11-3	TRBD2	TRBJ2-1	CASSLGGGPDNEQFF	TGTGCCAGCAGCTTAGGGGGGGGACCGGACAATGAGCAGTTCTTC
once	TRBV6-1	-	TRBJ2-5	CASSEAFQVTQYF	TGTGCCAGCAGTGAAGCGTTTCAGGTGACCCAGTACTTC
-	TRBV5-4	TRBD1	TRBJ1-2	CATINPGQKLYYGYTF	TGTGCCACCATTAACCCGGGACAGAAACTCTACTATGGCTACACCTTC
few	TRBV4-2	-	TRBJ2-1	CASSRDTHNEQFF	TGTGCCAGCAGCCGAGACACACACAATGAGCAGTTCTTC
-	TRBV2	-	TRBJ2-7	CASTGAYEQYF	TGTGCCAGCACTGGGGCCTACGAGCAGTACTTC
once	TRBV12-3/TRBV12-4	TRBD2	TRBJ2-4	CASSLERGTTNF	TGTGCCAGCAGCCTGGAGCGGGGTACGACGAACTTC
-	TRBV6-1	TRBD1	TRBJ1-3	CASSEIDRAAGNTIYF	TGTGCCAGCAGTGAAATTGACAGGGCGGCTGGAAACACCATATATTTT
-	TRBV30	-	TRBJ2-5	CAWSVQGSKGTQYF	TGTGCCTGGAGTGTACAAGGGAGTAAGGGGACCCAGTACTTC